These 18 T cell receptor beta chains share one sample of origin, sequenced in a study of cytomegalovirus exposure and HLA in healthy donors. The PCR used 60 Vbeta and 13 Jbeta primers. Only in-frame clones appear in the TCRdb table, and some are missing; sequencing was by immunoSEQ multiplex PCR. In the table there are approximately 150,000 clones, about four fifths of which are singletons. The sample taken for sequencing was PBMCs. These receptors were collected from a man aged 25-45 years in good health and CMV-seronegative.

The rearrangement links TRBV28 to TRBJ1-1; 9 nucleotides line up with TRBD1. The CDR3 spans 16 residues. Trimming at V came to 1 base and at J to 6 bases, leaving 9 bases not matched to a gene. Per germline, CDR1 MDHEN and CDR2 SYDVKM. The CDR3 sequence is CASSLSGTGPGAEAFF. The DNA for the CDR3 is TGTGCCAGCAGTTTATCTGGGACAGGGCCAGGCGCTGAAGCTTTCTTT. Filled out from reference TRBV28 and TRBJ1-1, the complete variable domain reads DVKVTQSSRYLVKRTGEKVFLECVQDMDHENMFWYRQDPGLGLRLIYFSYDVKMKEKGDIPEGYSVSREKKERFSLILESASTNQTSMYLCASSLSGTGPGAEAFFGQGTRLTVV.

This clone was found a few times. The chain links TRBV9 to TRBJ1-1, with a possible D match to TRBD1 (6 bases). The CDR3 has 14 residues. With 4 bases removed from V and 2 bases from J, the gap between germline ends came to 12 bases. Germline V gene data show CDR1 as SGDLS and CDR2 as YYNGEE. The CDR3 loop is CASSFIQGNTEAFF. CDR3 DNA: TGTGCCAGCAGCTTTATACAGGGAAACACTGAAGCTTTCTTT.

The CDR3: CASSKTHRGTEAFF. In nucleotides, the CDR3 is TGTGCCAGCAGCAAGACCCACAGGGGCACTGAAGCTTTCTTT. The V and J genes are TRBV28 and TRBJ1-1, with 7 bases that match TRBD1. The germline CDR1 and CDR2 sequences are MDHEN and SYDVKM. V lost 6 bases, J lost 4 bases, and 8 bases stayed unmatched. The CDR3 extends over 14 amino acids. Full variable domain (missing parts from reference TRBV28 and TRBJ1-1): DVKVTQSSRYLVKRTGEKVFLECVQDMDHENMFWYRQDPGLGLRLIYFSYDVKMKEKGDIPEGYSVSREKKERFSLILESASTNQTSMYLCASSKTHRGTEAFFGQGTRLTVV.

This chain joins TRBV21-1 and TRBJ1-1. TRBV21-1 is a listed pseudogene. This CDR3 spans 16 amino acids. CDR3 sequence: CASSARGGPWGTEAFF. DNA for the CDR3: TGTGCCAGCAGCGCAAGGGGAGGGCCCTGGGGCACTGAAGCTTTCTTT.

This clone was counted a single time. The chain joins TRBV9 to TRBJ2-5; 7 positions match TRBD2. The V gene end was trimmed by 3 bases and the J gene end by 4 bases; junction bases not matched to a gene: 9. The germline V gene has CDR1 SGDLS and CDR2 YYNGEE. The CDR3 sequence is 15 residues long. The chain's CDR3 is CASSAPLAGVETQYF. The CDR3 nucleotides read TGTGCCAGCAGCGCCCCCTTGGCGGGAGTAGAGACCCAGTACTTC.

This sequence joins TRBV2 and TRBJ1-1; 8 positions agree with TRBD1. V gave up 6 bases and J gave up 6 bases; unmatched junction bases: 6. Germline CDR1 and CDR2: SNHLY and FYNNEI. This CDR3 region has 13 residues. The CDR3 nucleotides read TGTGCCAGCAGCCCGGACAGGGTACCTGAAGCTTTCTTT. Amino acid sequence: CASSPDRVPEAFF.

In DNA form, the CDR3 reads TGTGCCAGCAGTGATGGGACAGGGAGTACCGGGGAGCTGTTTTTT. This encodes CASSDGTGSTGELFF. This chain connects TRBV25-1 to TRBJ2-2; 9 nucleotides agree with TRBD1. This CDR3 is 15 amino acids long. The V gene end was trimmed by 3 bases and the J gene end by 5 bases; junction bases not matched to a gene: 4. The V gene's germline CDR1 is MGHDK and CDR2 SYGVNS.

The CDR3: CASSFHPGTSGADTQYF. As DNA, the CDR3 is TGTGCCAGCAGCTTCCACCCCGGGACTAGCGGAGCAGATACGCAGTATTTT. The J gene is TRBJ2-3, the V gene TRBV9, with 11 bases fitting TRBD2. Germline-derived CDR1 and CDR2 are SGDLS and YYNGEE. This CDR3 has 17 amino acids. The V gene end was trimmed by 4 bases and the J gene end by 4 bases; junction bases not matched to a gene: 11.

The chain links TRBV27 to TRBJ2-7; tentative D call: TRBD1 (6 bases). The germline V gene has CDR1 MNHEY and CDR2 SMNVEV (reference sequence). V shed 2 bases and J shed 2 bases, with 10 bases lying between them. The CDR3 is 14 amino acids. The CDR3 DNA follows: TGTGCCAGCAGTTTACAGGGGCCCGCCTACGAGCAGTACTTC. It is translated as CASSLQGPAYEQYF.

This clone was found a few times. The CDR3 nucleotides are TGTGCCAGCAGCTTAGCCTCAACTAATGAAAAACTGTTTTTT. Translation gives CASSLASTNEKLFF. The chain uses TRBV7-2 and TRBJ1-4, with D uncertain. Germline loops: CDR1 SGHTA, CDR2 FQGNSA. The length of the CDR3 is 14 residues. Trimming removed 0 bases at V and 0 bases at J, with 2 bases between.

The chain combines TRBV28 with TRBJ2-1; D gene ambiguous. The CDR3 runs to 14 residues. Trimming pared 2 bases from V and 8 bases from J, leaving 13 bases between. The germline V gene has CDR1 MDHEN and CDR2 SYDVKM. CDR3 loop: CASSLEFPIYEQFF. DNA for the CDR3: TGTGCCAGCAGTTTAGAGTTTCCGATCTATGAGCAGTTCTTC.

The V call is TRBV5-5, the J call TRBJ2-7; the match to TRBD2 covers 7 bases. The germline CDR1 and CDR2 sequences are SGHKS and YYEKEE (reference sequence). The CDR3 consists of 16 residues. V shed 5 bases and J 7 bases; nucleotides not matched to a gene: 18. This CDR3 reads CASRSASGSVAREQYF. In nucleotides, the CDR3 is TGTGCCAGCAGATCGGCTAGCGGATCCGTTGCAAGGGAGCAGTACTTC.

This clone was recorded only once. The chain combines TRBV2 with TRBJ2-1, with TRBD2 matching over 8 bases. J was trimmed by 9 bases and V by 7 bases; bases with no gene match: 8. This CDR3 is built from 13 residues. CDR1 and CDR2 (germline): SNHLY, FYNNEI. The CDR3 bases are TGTGCCAGCACCAGCGGGGGAACTAGTGAGCAGTTCTTC. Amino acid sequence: CASTSGGTSEQFF. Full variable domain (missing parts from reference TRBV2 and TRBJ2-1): EPEVTQTPSHQVTQMGQEVILRCVPISNHLYFYWYRQILGQKVEFLVSFYNNEISEKSEIFDDQFSVERPDGSNFTLKIRSTKLEDSAMYFCASTSGGTSEQFFGPGTRLTVL.

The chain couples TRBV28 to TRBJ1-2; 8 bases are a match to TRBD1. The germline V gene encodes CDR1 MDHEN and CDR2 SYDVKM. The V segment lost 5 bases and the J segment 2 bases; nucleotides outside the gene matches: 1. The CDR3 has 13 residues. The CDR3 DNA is TGTGCCAGCAGTCCAGGGGGCAACTATGGCTACACCTTC. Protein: CASSPGGNYGYTF.

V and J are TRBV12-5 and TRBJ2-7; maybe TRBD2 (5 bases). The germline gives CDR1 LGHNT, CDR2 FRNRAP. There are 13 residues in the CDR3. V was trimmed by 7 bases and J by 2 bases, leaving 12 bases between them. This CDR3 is CASAPGLTYEQYF. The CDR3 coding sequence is TGTGCTAGTGCCCCGGGGTTAACCTACGAGCAGTACTTC. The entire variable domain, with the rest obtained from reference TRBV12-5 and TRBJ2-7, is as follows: DARVTQTPRHKVTEMGQEVTMRCQPILGHNTVFWYRQTMMQGLELLAYFRNRAPLDDSGMPKDRFSAEMPDATLATLKIQPSEPRDSAVYFCASAPGLTYEQYFGPGTRLTVT.

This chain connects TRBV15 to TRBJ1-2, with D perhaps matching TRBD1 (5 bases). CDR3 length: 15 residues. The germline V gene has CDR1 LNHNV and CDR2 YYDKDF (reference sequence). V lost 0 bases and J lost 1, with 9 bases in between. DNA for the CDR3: TGTGCCACCAGCAGAGATTGGGGACTTAACTATGGCTACACCTTC. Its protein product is CATSRDWGLNYGYTF.

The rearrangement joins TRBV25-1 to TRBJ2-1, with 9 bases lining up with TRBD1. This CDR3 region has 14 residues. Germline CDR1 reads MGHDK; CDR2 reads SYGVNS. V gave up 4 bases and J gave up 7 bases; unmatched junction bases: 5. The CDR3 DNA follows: TGTGCCAGCAGTGGTAGACAGGGGGAGAATGAGCAGTTCTTC. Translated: CASSGRQGENEQFF.

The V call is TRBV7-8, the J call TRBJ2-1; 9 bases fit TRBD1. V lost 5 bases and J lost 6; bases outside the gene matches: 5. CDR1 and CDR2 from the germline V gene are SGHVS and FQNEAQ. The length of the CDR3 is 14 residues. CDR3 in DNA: TGTGCCAGCAGCCGGGACAGGGCAGGCAATGAGCAGTTCTTC. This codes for CASSRDRAGNEQFF.